Each of the 16 T cell receptor beta chains below was sequenced from the same sample in a study of post-analysis software for immune sequencing data. Findings of the study overall: TRBV5-6, TRBV5-1 and TRBV20-1 were among five TRBV segments more frequent in patients than controls.

These receptors' targets are unknown. cDNA libraries of TCR beta carried unique molecular identifiers. TCRdb reprocessed the PCR reads with MiXCR, giving one entry per CDR3 protein. Among 430,000 or so distinct CDR3 sequences, less than 40% were seen once, and the ten largest hold 6% to 9%. Sequenced: blood. The receptor set was obtained from a girl between 2 and 10 years old with multiple sclerosis.

This clonotype was counted only a few times. This sequence joins TRBV10-3 and TRBJ2-5; a possible D gene is TRBD2 (6 bases). The length of the CDR3 is 12 residues. V lost 6 bases and J lost 5, with 10 bases in between. CDR1 ENHRY and CDR2 SYGVKD come from the germline V gene. CDR3 in DNA: TGTGCCATCAGCTCGGGGGAGGAGACCCAGTACTTC. The encoded protein is CAISSGEETQYF.

This clonotype was seen a single time. V and J are TRBV28 and TRBJ1-2; a possible D gene is TRBD1 (6 bases). The germline V gene has CDR1 MDHEN and CDR2 SYDVKM. The CDR3 length is 16 residues. V gave up 2 bases and J gave up 4 bases, with 17 bases separating them. CDR3 DNA: TGTGCCAGCAGTTTAACAGGGCAAGGGGGTACCTATGGCTACACCTTC. This translates into CASSLTGQGGTYGYTF.

The chain employs TRBV29-1 and TRBJ2-1; D is possibly TRBD1 or TRBD2 (5 bases each). Germline V gene sequence: CDR1 SQVTM, CDR2 ANQGSEA. V was clipped by 3 bases and J by 1 base, with 10 bases between them. CDR3 length: 14 amino acids. CDR3 sequence (DNA): TGCAGCGTTGATCTGGGGGTTTCCTACAATGAGCAGTTCTTC. Translated, it gives CSVDLGVSYNEQFF.

This clonotype was observed many times. V usage is TRBV3-1 and J usage is TRBJ1-5; maybe TRBD1 (5 bases). CDR3 length: 14 residues. V dropped 4 bases and J dropped 4 bases, with 11 bases sitting between them. Germline CDR1 reads LGHDT; CDR2 reads YNNKEL (reference sequence). This chain's CDR3 is CASSLDGGNQPQHF. The CDR3 DNA is TGTGCCAGCAGCCTAGACGGGGGGAATCAGCCCCAGCATTTT.

The rearrangement uses TRBV11-2 and TRBJ2-7, with 9 positions matching TRBD1. The CDR3 contains 14 residues. The junction had 4 bases not matched to a gene; V was cut back by 5 bases and J by 2 bases. Germline-derived CDR1 and CDR2 are SGHAT and FQNNGV. CDR3 residues: CASSVYRGPYEQYF. The CDR3 DNA reads TGTGCCAGCAGCGTATACAGGGGGCCCTACGAGCAGTACTTC. The variable domain in full, completed from reference TRBV11-2 and TRBJ2-7, reads EAGVAQSPRYKIIEKRQSVAFWCNPISGHATLYWYQQILGQGPKLLIQFQNNGVVDDSQLPKDRFSAERLKGVDSTLKIQPAKLEDSAVYLCASSVYRGPYEQYFGPGTRLTVT.

Concerning this clonotype itself: One end of the junction is discordant with germline, which a read error may explain. The gene calls are TRBV12-3 or TRBV12-4 and TRBJ1-2; D is possibly TRBD1 (6 bases). The CDR3 runs to 13 residues. CDR3 nucleotides: TGTGCCAACAGTCACAGGGAGAGCTATGGCTACACCTTC. Translation gives CANSHRESYGYTF.

This clonotype was found a few times. The V and J genes are TRBV6-6 and TRBJ2-1; 7 nucleotides agree with TRBD2. The CDR3 extends over 15 amino acids. Germline CDR1 reads MNHNY; CDR2 reads SVGAGI (reference sequence). With V trimmed by 7 bases and J by 6 bases, 12 bases remained unmatched. Written as DNA, the CDR3 is TGTGCCAGCACCCCGGCCCGACTAGCCCTCAATGAGCAGTTCTTC. It codes for CASTPARLALNEQFF.

The chain joins TRBV29-1 to TRBJ2-5, with 9 bases that match TRBD1. The V and J ends lost 7 bases and 7 bases, in that order; junction bases with no gene match: 10. CDR1 and CDR2 (germline): SQVTM, ANQGSEA. The CDR3 spans 13 residues. This CDR3 is CSADRGGGGTQYF. CDR3 DNA sequence: TGCAGCGCGGACAGGGGAGGTGGGGGGACCCAGTACTTC.

The rearrangement links TRBV28 to TRBJ2-4, with 9 bases aligning to TRBD1. The J call may be wrong; the DNA end is better matched by TRBJ2-7. The CDR3 sequence is 13 residues long. CDR1 MDHEN and CDR2 SYDVKM come from the germline V gene. CDR3 sequence: CASTYTGGNEQYF. In DNA form, the CDR3 reads TGTGCCAGCACTTATACAGGGGGCAACGAGCAGTACTTC.

This clonotype was counted a few times. The gene calls are TRBV11-2 and TRBJ2-7; D not certain. There are 12 residues in the CDR3. Germline V gene sequence: CDR1 SGHAT, CDR2 FQNNGV. Trimming took off 4 bases at V and 7 bases at J, with 11 bases between the two ends. CDR3 sequence (DNA): TGTGCCAGCAGCTCCTTCGGTCTTGAGCAGTACTTC. Protein product: CASSSFGLEQYF.

This clonotype was counted only a few times. The chain joins TRBV20-1 to TRBJ2-7; perhaps TRBD1 as D (5 bases). CDR1 is DFQATT, CDR2 SNEGSKA, per germline (reference sequence). V gave up 4 bases and J gave up 3 bases, with 13 bases separating them. This CDR3 region has 13 residues. CDR3: CSAKKGSLYEQYF. CDR3 DNA sequence: TGCAGTGCTAAAAAGGGGTCTCTCTACGAGCAGTACTTC.

This clonotype appeared a single time. The chain employs TRBV4-2 and TRBJ1-5, with D hard to call. The CDR3 totals 15 residues. Germline V gene data show CDR1 as LGHNA and CDR2 as YNFKEQ. Trimming left V 3 bases short and J 2 bases short, with 11 bases between. CDR3 bases: TGTGCCAGCAGCCACGGTCGATTGGGCAATCAGCCCCAGCATTTT. It is translated as CASSHGRLGNQPQHF.

The J gene is TRBJ2-7, the V gene TRBV20-1, with a tentative D call TRBD1 (6 bases). V gave up 0 bases and J gave up 2 bases, with 11 bases separating them. The CDR3 length is 14 residues. The germline gives CDR1 DFQATT, CDR2 SNEGSKA (reference sequence). The CDR3 coding sequence is TGCAGTGCTAGAGAATTGGGGGCCGCCTACGAGCAGTACTTC. Its protein product is CSARELGAAYEQYF.

The chain links TRBV12-3 or TRBV12-4 to TRBJ2-3; tentatively, D is TRBD1 (6 bases). Between the trimmed V and J ends, which lost 5 bases and 4 bases, there was a span of 13 bases. The CDR3 is 14 residues long. In DNA, the CDR3 is TGTGCCAGCAGTCCAAGGGGGATCCCAGATACGCAGTATTTT. This translates into CASSPRGIPDTQYF.

J is TRBJ2-1 and V is TRBV7-2, with 9 bases fitting TRBD2. The germline CDR1 and CDR2 sequences are SGHTA and FQGNSA. Losses at the gene ends were 0 bases for V and 3 bases for J; bases not matched to a gene: 3. This CDR3 has 16 residues. The CDR3 region is CASSLAAGGLYNEQFF. For the CDR3, the DNA is TGTGCCAGCAGCTTAGCGGCGGGGGGGCTCTACAATGAGCAGTTCTTC.

This clonotype was seen only a few times. V and J are TRBV7-9 and TRBJ1-6, with unresolved D. V shed 1 base and J shed 6 bases, with 7 bases lying between them. Germline assignment: CDR1 SEHNR and CDR2 FQNEAQ (reference sequence). CDR3 length: 14 amino acids. The CDR3 nucleotides are TGTGCCAGCAGCTTAGGAACAGTTAATTCACCCCTCCACTTT. Translation: CASSLGTVNSPLHF.